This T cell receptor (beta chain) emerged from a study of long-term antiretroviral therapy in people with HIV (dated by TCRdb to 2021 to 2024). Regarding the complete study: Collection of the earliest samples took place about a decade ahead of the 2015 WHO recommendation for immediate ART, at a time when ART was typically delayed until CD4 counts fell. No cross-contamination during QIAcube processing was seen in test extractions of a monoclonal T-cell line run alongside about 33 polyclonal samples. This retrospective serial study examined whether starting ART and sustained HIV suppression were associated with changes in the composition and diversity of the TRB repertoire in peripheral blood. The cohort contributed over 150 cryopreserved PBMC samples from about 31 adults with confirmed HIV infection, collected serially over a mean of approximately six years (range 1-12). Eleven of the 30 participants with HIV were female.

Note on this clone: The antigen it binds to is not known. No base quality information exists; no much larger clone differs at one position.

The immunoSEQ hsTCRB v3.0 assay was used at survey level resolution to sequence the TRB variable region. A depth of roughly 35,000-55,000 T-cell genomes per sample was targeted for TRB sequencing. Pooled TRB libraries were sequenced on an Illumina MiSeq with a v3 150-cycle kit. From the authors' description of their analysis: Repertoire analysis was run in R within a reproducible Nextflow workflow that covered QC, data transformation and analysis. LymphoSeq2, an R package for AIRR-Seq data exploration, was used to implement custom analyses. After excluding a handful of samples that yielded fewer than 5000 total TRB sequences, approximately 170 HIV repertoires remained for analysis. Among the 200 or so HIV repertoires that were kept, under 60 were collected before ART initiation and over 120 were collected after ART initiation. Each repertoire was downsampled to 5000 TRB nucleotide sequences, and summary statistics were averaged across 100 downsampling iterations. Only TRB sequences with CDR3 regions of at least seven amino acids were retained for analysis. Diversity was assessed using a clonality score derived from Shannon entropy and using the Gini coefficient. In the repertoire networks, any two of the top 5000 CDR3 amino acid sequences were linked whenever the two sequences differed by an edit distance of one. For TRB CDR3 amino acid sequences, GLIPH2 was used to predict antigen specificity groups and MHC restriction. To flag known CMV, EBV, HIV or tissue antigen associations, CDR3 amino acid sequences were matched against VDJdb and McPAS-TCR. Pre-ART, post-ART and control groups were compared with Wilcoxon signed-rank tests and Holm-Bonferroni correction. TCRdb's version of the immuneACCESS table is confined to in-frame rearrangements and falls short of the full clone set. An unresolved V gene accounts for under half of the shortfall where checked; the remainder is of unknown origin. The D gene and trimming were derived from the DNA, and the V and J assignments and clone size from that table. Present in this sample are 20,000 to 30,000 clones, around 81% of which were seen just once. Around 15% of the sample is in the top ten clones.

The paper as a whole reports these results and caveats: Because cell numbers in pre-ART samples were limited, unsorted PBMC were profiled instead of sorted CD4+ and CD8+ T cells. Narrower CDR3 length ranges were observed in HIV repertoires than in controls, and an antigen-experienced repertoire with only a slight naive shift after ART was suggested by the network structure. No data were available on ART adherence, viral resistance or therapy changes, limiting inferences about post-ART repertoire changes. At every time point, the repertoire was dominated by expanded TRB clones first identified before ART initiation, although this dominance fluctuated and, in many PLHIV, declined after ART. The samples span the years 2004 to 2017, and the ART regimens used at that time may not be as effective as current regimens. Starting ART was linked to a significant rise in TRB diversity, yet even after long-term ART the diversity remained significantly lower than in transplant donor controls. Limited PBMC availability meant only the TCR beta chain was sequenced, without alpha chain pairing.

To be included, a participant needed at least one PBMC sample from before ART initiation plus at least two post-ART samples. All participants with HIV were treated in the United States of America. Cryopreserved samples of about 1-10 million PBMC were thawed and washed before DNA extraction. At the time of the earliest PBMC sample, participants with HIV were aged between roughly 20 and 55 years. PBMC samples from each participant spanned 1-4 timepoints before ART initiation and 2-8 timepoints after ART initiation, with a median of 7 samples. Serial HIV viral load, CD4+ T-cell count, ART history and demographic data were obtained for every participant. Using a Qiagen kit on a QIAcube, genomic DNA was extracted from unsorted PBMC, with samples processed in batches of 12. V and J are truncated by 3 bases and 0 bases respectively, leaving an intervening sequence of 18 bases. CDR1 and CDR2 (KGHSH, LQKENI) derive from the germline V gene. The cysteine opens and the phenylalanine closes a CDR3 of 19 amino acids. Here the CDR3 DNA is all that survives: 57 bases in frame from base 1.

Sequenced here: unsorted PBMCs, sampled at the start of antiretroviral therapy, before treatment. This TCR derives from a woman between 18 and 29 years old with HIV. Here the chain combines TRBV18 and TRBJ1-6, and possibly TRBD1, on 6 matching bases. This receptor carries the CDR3 CASSPLPQGSSSYNSPLHF. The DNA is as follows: TGTGCCAGCTCACCGCTTCCCCAGGGGTCGAGCTCCTATAATTCACCCCTCCACTTT.